This record covers a single T cell receptor beta chain. This record belongs to a study of blood T cell repertoires in COVID-19. Source study methods: Cell counts per sample came from amplifying reference gene primers. Produced via immunoSEQ multiplex PCR; TCRdb's table is partial and in-frame only. V and J calls and clone size are copied from that table; D and trimming were computed from the DNA. This sample yields 130,000 to 150,000 clones, of which about four fifths are seen a single time; more than 7% belongs to the top ten. J was trimmed by 0 bases and V by 7 bases; bases with no gene match: 3. The length of the CDR3 is 14 residues. Per germline, CDR1 LNHNV and CDR2 YYDKDF (reference sequence).

The rearrangement links TRBV15 to TRBJ1-3; 7 nucleotides match TRBD1. The source is a human donor with acute or convalescent COVID-19. The donor label of this sample is uncertain. The specimen was peripheral blood. The CDR3 nucleotides read TGTGCCACCACACAGGGGTTCTCTGGAAACACCATATATTTT. Amino acid sequence: CATTQGFSGNTIYF.